A selection of T cell receptor beta chains follows, all from one sample in a study of shared clonotypes between healthy human individuals. Generated by immunoSEQ multiplex PCR, the TCRdb table keeps only in-frame clones and is missing some. In the table there are 550,000 to 650,000 clones, 96% of which are singletons. The sample was naive CD8+ T cells sorted from blood. These receptors were taken from a woman younger than 45 in good health. The CDR3 runs from the conserved cysteine through the conserved F or W. D genes are given only for firm matches. The size field is filled for only some rows; it gives once, few, many or a size class.

D: -
J: TRBJ2-7
V: TRBV5-4
size: -
CDR3: CASSAVGGGDEQYF
DNA: TGTGCCAGCAGCGCCGTGGGGGGAGGTGACGAGCAGTACTTC

D: TRBD2
J: TRBJ2-3
V: TRBV12-5
size: -
CDR3: CASALAGSGDTQYF
DNA: TGTGCTAGTGCCTTAGCGGGATCCGGGGATACGCAGTATTTT

D: TRBD2
J: TRBJ2-7
V: TRBV5-6
size: -
CDR3: CASSNGLVSGEQYF
DNA: TGTGCCAGCAGCAATGGACTAGTATCTGGCGAGCAGTACTTC

D: -
J: TRBJ2-7
V: TRBV7-8
size: -
CDR3: CASSLARIDEQYF
DNA: TGTGCCAGCAGCTTAGCCAGAATTGACGAGCAGTACTTC

D: -
J: TRBJ2-7
V: TRBV4-1
size: -
CDR3: CASSQEFGLDFLYEQYF
DNA: TGCGCCAGCAGCCAAGAGTTCGGTTTAGACTTTCTCTACGAGCAGTACTTC

D: -
J: TRBJ2-1
V: TRBV25-1
size: -
CDR3: CASSNGNEQFF
DNA: TGTGCCAGCAGTAATGGGAATGAGCAGTTCTTC

D: TRBD2
J: TRBJ2-1
V: TRBV19
size: -
CDR3: CASSITSEGQFF
DNA: TGTGCCAGTAGTATTACTAGCGAGGGGCAGTTCTTC

D: -
J: TRBJ1-1
V: TRBV6-5
size: -
CDR3: CASSPAWDTEAFF
DNA: TGTGCCAGCAGCCCTGCCTGGGACACTGAAGCTTTCTTT

D: TRBD2
J: TRBJ2-1
V: TRBV2
size: -
CDR3: CASSELAGGNNEQFF
DNA: TGTGCCAGCAGTGAACTAGCGGGAGGGAACAATGAGCAGTTCTTC

D: -
J: TRBJ2-7
V: TRBV5-1
size: -
CDR3: CASSLTQRGDEQYF
DNA: TGCGCCAGCAGCTTGACCCAAAGAGGGGACGAGCAGTACTTC

D: TRBD2
J: TRBJ2-7
V: TRBV4-1
size: -
CDR3: CASSLGLGSHEQYF
DNA: TGCGCCAGCAGCCTAGGACTAGGCAGCCACGAGCAGTACTTC

D: -
J: TRBJ1-3
V: TRBV15
size: -
CDR3: CATSRGGRDGNTIYF
DNA: TGTGCCACCAGCAGAGGAGGAAGGGATGGAAACACCATATATTTT

D: -
J: TRBJ2-1
V: TRBV11-2
size: -
CDR3: CASSLEGYTTYNEQFF
DNA: TGTGCCAGCAGCTTAGAAGGGTATACTACCTACAATGAGCAGTTCTTC

D: -
J: TRBJ1-3
V: TRBV10-2
size: -
CDR3: CASSELGSGNTIYF
DNA: TGCGCCAGCAGTGAGTTAGGGTCTGGAAACACCATATATTTT

D: -
J: TRBJ2-3
V: TRBV28
size: -
CDR3: CASSSPDPGDKTDTQYF
DNA: TGTGCCAGCAGTTCCCCGGATCCGGGGGACAAAACAGATACGCAGTATTTT

D: -
J: TRBJ2-7
V: TRBV27
size: -
CDR3: CASSLMVRGEQYF
DNA: TGTGCCAGCAGTTTAATGGTCCGCGGCGAGCAGTACTTC

D: -
J: TRBJ2-1
V: TRBV2
size: -
CDR3: CASRRNEQFF
DNA: TGTGCCAGCAGGCGCAATGAGCAGTTCTTC

D: -
J: TRBJ2-3
V: TRBV7-9
size: -
CDR3: CASSETSTDTQYF
DNA: TGTGCCAGCAGCGAAACTAGCACAGATACGCAGTATTTT

D: -
J: TRBJ2-7
V: TRBV27
size: -
CDR3: CASSLAGQSYEQHF
DNA: TGTGCCAGCAGTCTCGCGGGACAGTCCTACGAGCAGCACTTC

D: -
J: TRBJ1-5
V: TRBV6-1
size: -
CDR3: CASSDWGAFGQPQHF
DNA: TGTGCCAGCAGTGATTGGGGGGCGTTCGGTCAGCCCCAGCATTTT

D: -
J: TRBJ2-1
V: TRBV5-5
size: -
CDR3: CASSYGPGEGDEQFF
DNA: TGTGCCAGCAGCTATGGGCCAGGGGAAGGGGATGAGCAGTTCTTC

D: TRBD2
J: TRBJ2-1
V: TRBV28
size: once
CDR3: CASSLRLAGNNEQFF
DNA: TGTGCCAGCAGTTTGCGGCTAGCGGGAAACAATGAGCAGTTCTTC

D: TRBD1
J: TRBJ1-1
V: TRBV5-5
size: -
CDR3: CASRTGGSNTEAFF
DNA: TGTGCCAGCAGGACAGGGGGCTCAAACACTGAAGCTTTCTTT

D: -
J: TRBJ1-2
V: TRBV10-2
size: -
CDR3: CASSSGMTNYGYTF
DNA: TGCGCCAGCAGTTCCGGGATGACTAACTATGGCTACACCTTC

D: TRBD1
J: TRBJ2-3
V: TRBV15
size: -
CDR3: CATSGDREPSDTQYF
DNA: TGTGCCACCAGCGGGGACAGGGAACCTTCTGATACGCAGTATTTT

D: -
J: TRBJ2-7
V: TRBV20-1
size: -
CDR3: CSASKGGEQYF
DNA: TGCAGTGCTAGTAAAGGGGGAGAGCAGTACTTC

D: TRBD2
J: TRBJ2-2
V: TRBV5-1
size: -
CDR3: CASSLGLAGVSTGELFF
DNA: TGCGCCAGCAGCTTGGGACTAGCGGGAGTTAGCACCGGGGAGCTGTTTTTT

D: -
J: TRBJ2-7
V: TRBV7-9
size: -
CDR3: CASSRDGYEQYF
DNA: TGTGCCAGCAGCAGAGACGGCTACGAGCAGTACTTC

D: -
J: TRBJ1-6
V: TRBV6-5
size: -
CDR3: CASGGGNSPLHF
DNA: TGTGCCAGCGGGGGAGGAAATTCACCCCTCCACTTT

D: -
J: TRBJ2-2
V: TRBV7-8
size: -
CDR3: CASSLVSGLTGELFF
DNA: TGTGCCAGCAGCTTAGTGTCAGGGCTCACCGGGGAGCTGTTTTTT

D: TRBD1
J: TRBJ2-7
V: TRBV7-2
size: -
CDR3: CASSYYRGPSYEQYF
DNA: TGTGCCAGCAGCTATTACAGGGGGCCTTCCTACGAGCAGTACTTC

D: -
J: TRBJ2-7
V: TRBV27
size: -
CDR3: CASSLWAGLYEQYF
DNA: TGTGCCAGCAGTTTATGGGCAGGGCTCTACGAGCAGTACTTC

D: TRBD2
J: TRBJ2-1
V: TRBV7-8
size: -
CDR3: CASSSIAGGLVEQFF
DNA: TGTGCCAGCAGCTCCATCGCGGGAGGGCTCGTAGAGCAGTTCTTC

D: -
J: TRBJ1-1
V: TRBV10-2
size: -
CDR3: CASSESTQGTEAFF
DNA: TGCGCCAGCAGTGAGTCGACTCAGGGCACTGAAGCTTTCTTT

D: -
J: TRBJ2-1
V: TRBV28
size: -
CDR3: CASTRQVPPYNEQFF
DNA: TGTGCCAGCACCCGACAGGTACCCCCCTACAATGAGCAGTTCTTC

D: -
J: TRBJ2-4
V: TRBV19
size: once
CDR3: CASTEGLENIQYF
DNA: TGTGCCAGTACTGAGGGGCTCGAAAACATTCAGTACTTC

D: -
J: TRBJ1-2
V: TRBV4-1
size: -
CDR3: CASSQGGREPGYTF
DNA: TGCGCCAGCAGCCAAGGGGGGAGGGAACCTGGCTACACCTTC

D: TRBD1
J: TRBJ2-7
V: TRBV27
size: once
CDR3: CASWPGTGLGEQYF
DNA: TGTGCCAGCTGGCCCGGGACAGGGTTAGGCGAGCAGTATTTC

D: -
J: TRBJ2-3
V: TRBV29-1
size: -
CDR3: CSVAGASTRPGLAHSTDTQYF
DNA: TGCAGCGTTGCTGGGGCATCAACTAGACCGGGACTCGCACACAGCACAGATACGCAGTATTTT

D: TRBD1
J: TRBJ2-1
V: TRBV28
size: -
CDR3: CASSPPLDRVDNEQFF
DNA: TGTGCCAGCAGCCCGCCTCTGGACAGGGTGGACAATGAGCAGTTCTTC